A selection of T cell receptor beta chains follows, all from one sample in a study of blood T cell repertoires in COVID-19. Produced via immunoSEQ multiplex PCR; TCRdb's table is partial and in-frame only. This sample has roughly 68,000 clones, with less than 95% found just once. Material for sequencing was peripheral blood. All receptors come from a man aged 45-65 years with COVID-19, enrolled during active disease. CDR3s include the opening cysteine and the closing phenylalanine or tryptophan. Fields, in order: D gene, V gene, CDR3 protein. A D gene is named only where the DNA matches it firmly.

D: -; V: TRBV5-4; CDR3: CASSLKTGNTEAFF
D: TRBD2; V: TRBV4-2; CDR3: CASSYLPIAGGTDTQYF
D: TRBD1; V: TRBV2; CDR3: CASSIRTGDYGYTF
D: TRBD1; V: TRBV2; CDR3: CASIADREIYSNQPQHF
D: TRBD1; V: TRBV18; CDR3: CASSPRTGNNQPQHF
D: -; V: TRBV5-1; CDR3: CASSLGQGNEAFF
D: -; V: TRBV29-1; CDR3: CSVERGEGQPQHF
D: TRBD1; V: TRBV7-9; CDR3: CASSTTGTGAEKLFF
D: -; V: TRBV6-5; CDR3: CASQAPSAYTGELFF
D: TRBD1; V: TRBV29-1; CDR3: CSVGQGALMGYGYTF
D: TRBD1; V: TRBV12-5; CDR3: CASGLVEGAQTEAFF
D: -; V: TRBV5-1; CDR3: CASSLAAQADTQYF
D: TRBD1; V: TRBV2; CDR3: CATRQGATDTQYF
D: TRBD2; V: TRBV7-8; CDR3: CASSPRRASGAYEQYF
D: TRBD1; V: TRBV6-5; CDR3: CASSYGTGTGNTIYF
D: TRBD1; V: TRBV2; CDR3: CASRSGGLYGYTF
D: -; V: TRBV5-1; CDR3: CASSLGTVETGELFF
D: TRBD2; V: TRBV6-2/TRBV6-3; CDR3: CASSYQRTSGTSTDTQYF
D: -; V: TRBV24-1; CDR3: CATSDYSAIGGYEQFF
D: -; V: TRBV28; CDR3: CASSLLPTWTEAFF